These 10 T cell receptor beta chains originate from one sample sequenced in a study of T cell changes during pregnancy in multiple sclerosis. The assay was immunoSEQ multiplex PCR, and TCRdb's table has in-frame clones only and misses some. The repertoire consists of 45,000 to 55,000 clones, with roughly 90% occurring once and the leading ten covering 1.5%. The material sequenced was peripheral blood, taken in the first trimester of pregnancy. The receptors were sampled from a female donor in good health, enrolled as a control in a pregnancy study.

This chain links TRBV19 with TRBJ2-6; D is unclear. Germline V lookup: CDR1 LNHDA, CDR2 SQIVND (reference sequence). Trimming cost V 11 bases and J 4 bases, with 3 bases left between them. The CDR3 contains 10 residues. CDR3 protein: CASGANVLTF. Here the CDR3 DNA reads TGTGCCTCAGGGGCCAACGTCCTGACTTTC.

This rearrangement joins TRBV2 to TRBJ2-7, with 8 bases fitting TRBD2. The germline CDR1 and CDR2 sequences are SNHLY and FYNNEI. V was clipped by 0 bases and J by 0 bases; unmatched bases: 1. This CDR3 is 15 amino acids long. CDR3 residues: CASSEASGDSYEQYF. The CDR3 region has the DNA TGTGCCAGCAGTGAAGCTAGCGGGGACTCCTACGAGCAGTACTTC.

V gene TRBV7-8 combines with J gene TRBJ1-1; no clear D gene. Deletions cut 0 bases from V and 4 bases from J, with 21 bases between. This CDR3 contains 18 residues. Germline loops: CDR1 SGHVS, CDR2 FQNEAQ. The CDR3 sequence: CASSLASLTRLSVTEAFF. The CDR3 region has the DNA TGTGCCAGCAGCTTAGCAAGTCTCACTAGGCTTTCGGTCACTGAAGCTTTCTTT.

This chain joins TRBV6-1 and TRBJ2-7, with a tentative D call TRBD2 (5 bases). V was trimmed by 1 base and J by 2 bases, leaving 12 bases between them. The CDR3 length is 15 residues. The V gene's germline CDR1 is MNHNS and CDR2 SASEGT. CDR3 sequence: CASSEGWLATYEQYF. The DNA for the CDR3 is TGTGCCAGCAGTGAAGGTTGGCTAGCCACCTACGAGCAGTACTTC.

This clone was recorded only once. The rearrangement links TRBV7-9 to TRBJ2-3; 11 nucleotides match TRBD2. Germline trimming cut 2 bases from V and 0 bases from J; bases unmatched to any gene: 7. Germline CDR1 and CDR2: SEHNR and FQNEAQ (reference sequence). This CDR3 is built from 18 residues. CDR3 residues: CASSLIRLAGGSTDTQYF. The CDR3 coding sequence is TGTGCCAGCAGCTTAATCCGGCTAGCGGGGGGCAGCACAGATACGCAGTATTTT.

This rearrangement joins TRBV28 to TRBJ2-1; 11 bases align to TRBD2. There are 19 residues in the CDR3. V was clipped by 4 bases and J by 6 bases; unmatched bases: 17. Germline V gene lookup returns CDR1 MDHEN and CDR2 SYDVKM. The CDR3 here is CASSSPPGLAGWGSNEQFF. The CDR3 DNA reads TGTGCCAGCAGTTCCCCCCCCGGACTAGCGGGTTGGGGCTCCAATGAGCAGTTCTTC.

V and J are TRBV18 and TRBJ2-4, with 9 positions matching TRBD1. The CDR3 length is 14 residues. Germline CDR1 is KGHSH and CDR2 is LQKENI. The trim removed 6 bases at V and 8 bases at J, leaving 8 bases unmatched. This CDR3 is CASSIGTGFDIQYF. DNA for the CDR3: TGTGCCAGCTCCATAGGGACAGGGTTCGACATTCAGTACTTC.

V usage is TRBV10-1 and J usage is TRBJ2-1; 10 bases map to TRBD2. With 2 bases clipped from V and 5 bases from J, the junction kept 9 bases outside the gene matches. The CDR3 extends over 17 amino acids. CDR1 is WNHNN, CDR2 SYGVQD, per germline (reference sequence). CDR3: CASSESLAGASDNEQFF. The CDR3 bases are TGCGCCAGCAGTGAGAGTCTAGCGGGAGCCTCTGACAATGAGCAGTTCTTC.

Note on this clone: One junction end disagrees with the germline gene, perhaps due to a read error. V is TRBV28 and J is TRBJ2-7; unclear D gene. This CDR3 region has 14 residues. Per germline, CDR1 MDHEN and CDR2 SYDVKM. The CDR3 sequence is CATSSGLRQYEQYF. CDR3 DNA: TGTGCCACCAGTTCAGGCTTACGTCAATACGAGCAGTACTTC.

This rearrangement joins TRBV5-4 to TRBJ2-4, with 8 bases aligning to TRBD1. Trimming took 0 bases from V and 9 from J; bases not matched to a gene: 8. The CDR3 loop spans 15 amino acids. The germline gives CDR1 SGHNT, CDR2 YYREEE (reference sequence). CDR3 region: CASSLAQGAGSIQYF. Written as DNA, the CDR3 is TGTGCCAGCAGCTTGGCCCAGGGGGCGGGTAGCATTCAGTACTTC.